This T cell receptor beta chain was identified during a study of read filtering for tumor transcriptome and immune sequencing (dated by TCRdb to about 2020). For context, the study as a whole: The cohort was composed of 17 male and 14 to 15 female patients, with a mean age of approximately 70 years and an age range of about 47 to 80. TCR-region mapped reads per sample ranged from about 4.05 to 11 million with IR-seq versus only roughly 85 to 1,300 with RNA-seq. Under revised international staging, about 8 patients fell into R-ISS I, around 15 into R-ISS II and roughly 7 into R-ISS III. Whole-transcriptome libraries were prepared with the TruSeq RNA Access Library Prep Kit after DNase treatment. The study compared TCR repertoires from targeted immune repertoire sequencing and bulk whole-transcriptome sequencing run on the same bone marrow samples. One main goal was a read-filtering strategy for immune repertoire data, in particular deciding whether clonotypes backed by only one read should be removed.

V and J are truncated by 7 bases and 7 bases respectively, leaving an intervening sequence of 11 bases. Counted from cysteine to phenylalanine, this CDR3 has 12 amino acids. Of the read, only the CDR3 DNA is kept; its 36 bases are in frame from base 1. CDR1 and CDR2 (MDHEN, SYDVKM) derive from the germline V gene. TCR libraries were built from about 400 ng RNA with the Immunoverse kit, using molecular barcoded adaptors covering alpha/delta and beta/gamma chains. The same RNA used for transcriptome sequencing was used for TCR library preparation. An Illumina HiSeq 4000 with 2 x 150 cycles was used to sequence the TCR libraries. Under the source paper's analysis protocol: With MiXCR, TCR reads were aligned to human V, D, J and C references and assembled into CDR3 clonotypes, with quality filtering and error correction included. The tcR package in R was used to analyze clonotype counts and gene usage diversity. Raw mapping reads were checked after the RNA-seq reads had been mapped by STAR aligner version 2.5.3a onto the human GRCh37 genome. To test how sequencing depth affects detected clonotypes, IR-seq fastq files were randomly downsampled with Seqtk 1.3. TCRdb took the public reads, trimmed them with fastp at Q25, ran MiXCR for clone calling and kept in-frame beta chains. Each entry merges the rows of one CDR3 protein and shows their most common DNA and genes. Here the V and J calls rest on TCRdb's processing, not on the authors' analysis. This sample comprises tens of thousands of distinct CDR3 sequences, roughly 19% of them detected only once. The ten largest clones capture roughly 13% of the sample.

Overall study results and their limits: Rather than purified T cells, the sorted CD138-negative fraction was a mixed bone marrow immune population. The correlation between IR-seq and RNA-seq shared clonotype proportions was increased by removal of single-read clonotypes. Compared with RNA-seq, IR-seq captured clonotypes at much greater depth and more reliably, and a smaller IR-seq throughput was enough to identify most of the shared clonotypes. Single-read clonotypes made up around 86% of clonotypes but only approximately 4% of total reads in IR-seq, compared with about 69% of clonotypes and 40% to 55% of reads in RNA-seq.

Every patient had bone marrow sampled at the time of active disease. Isolation of bone marrow mononuclear cells was performed by Ficoll-Hypaque density gradient centrifugation. To remove myeloma plasma cells, the cells were labeled with CD138 magnetic microbeads on a MACS separator, and CD138-negative cells were then collected by negative selection. The purity of the isolated cells was checked by flow cytometry with CD138 antibodies on an Attune NxT. Total RNA was extracted with TRIzol reagent and quantified with a NanoDrop spectrophotometer. Paired RNA-seq and IR-seq were performed on each patient's CD138-negative bone marrow sample. This clonotype appeared many times. This receptor's antigen is unknown. No clone much larger than this one lies a single base away; base qualities are absent.

The sequence joins TRBV28 to TRBJ1-5; TRBD1 might be the D gene, on 6 matching bases. What was sequenced was a population of CD138-negative cells sorted from bone marrow. Read against the paper, the sample's cell subset or site label means: bone marrow mononuclear cells depleted of CD138+ plasma/myeloma cells by negative magnetic selection. The receptor was isolated from a donor older than 35 with multiple myeloma. The CDR3 region: CASTRGQQPQHF. DNA sequence: TGTGCCAGCACCAGGGGACAACAGCCCCAGCATTTT.